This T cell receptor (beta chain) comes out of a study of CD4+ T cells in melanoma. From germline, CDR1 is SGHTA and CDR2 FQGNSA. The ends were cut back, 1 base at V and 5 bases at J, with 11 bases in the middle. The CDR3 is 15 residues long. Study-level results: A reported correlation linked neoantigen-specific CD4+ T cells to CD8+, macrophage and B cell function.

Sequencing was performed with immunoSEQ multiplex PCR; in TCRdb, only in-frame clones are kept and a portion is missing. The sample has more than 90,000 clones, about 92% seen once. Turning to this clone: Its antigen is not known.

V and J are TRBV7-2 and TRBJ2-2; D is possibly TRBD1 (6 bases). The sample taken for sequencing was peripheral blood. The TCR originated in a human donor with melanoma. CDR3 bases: TGTGCCAGCAGCTTAGTACTTAGGGGGACCGGGGAGCTGTTTTTT. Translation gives CASSLVLRGTGELFF. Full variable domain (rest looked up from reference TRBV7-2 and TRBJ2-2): GAGVSQSPSNKVTEKGKDVELRCDPISGHTALYWYRQSLGQGLEFLIYFQGNSAPDKSGLPSDRFSAERTGGSVSTLTIQRTQQEDSAVYLCASSLVLRGTGELFFGEGSRLTVL.